This TCR beta chain was retrieved from a study of sequential checkpoint blockade in melanoma. As for the study in general: Arm A got nivolumab then ipilimumab; arm B the reverse, 1:1. Maintenance nivolumab came after either treatment sequence.

Treatment given: randomized to nivolumab then ipilimumab (arm A) or the reverse (arm B). There are 15 residues in the CDR3. V dropped 3 bases and J dropped 1 base, with 7 bases sitting between them. The germline CDR1 and CDR2 sequences are SGHAT and FQNNGV. Some clones are missing from TCRdb's copy, which holds only in-frame ones; the method was immunoSEQ multiplex PCR. This table holds about 20,000 clones, roughly 72% found once. The sequence was collected from a human donor with melanoma. The V and J genes are TRBV11-2 and TRBJ2-6; D remains ambiguous. The sample consisted of CD8+ T cells sorted from blood (inferred from file names), taken from a patient given nivolumab and ipilimumab in sequence. The CDR3 loop is CASSFRLSGANVLTF. The DNA of the CDR3 is TGTGCCAGCAGCTTCAGGTTATCTGGGGCCAACGTCCTGACTTTC.